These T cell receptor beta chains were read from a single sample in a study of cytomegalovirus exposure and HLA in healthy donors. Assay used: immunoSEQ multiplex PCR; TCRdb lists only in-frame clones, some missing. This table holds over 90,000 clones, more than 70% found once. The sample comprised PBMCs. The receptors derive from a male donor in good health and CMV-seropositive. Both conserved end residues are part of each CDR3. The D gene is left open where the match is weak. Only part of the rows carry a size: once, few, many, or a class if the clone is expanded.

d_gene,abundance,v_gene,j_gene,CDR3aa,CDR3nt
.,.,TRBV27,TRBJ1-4,CASSSPDSNEKLFF,TGTGCCAGCAGTTCTCCGGACTCCAATGAAAAACTGTTTTTT
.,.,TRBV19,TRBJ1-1,CASSMGGLSTEAFF,TGTGCCAGTAGTATGGGGGGTTTGAGCACTGAAGCTTTCTTT
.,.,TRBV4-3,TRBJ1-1,CASSQSISGTEAFF,TGCGCCAGCAGCCAAAGTATCAGCGGAACTGAAGCTTTCTTT
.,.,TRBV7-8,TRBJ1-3,CASSVQGSGNTIYF,TGTGCCAGCAGCGTACAGGGCTCTGGAAACACCATATATTTT
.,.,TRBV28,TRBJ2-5,CASSLAEEVVETQYF,TGTGCCAGCAGTTTAGCGGAAGAAGTGGTAGAGACCCAGTACTTC
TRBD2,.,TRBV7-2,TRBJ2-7,CASSLSGRPPEQYF,TGTGCCAGCAGCTTAAGCGGGAGGCCCCCCGAGCAGTACTTC
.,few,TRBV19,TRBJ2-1,CASSPGGPNEQFF,TGTGCCAGTAGTCCTGGAGGTCCAAATGAGCAGTTCTTC
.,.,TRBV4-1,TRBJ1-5,CASSQGPQVNQPQHF,TGCGCCAGCAGCCAAGGGCCACAGGTCAATCAGCCCCAGCATTTT
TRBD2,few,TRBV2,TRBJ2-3,CATRLTSGTDTQYF,TGTGCCACCCGTTTGACTAGCGGCACAGATACGCAGTATTTT
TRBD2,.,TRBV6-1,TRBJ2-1,CASSELAGGPRDEQFF,TGTGCCAGCAGTGAACTAGCGGGAGGGCCTAGGGATGAGCAGTTCTTC
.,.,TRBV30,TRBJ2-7,CAWSGLGFNEQYF,TGTGCCTGGAGTGGACTAGGATTCAACGAGCAGTACTTC
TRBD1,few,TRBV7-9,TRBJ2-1,CASRFRTGNGEQFF,TGTGCCAGCAGATTCAGGACAGGCAACGGTGAGCAGTTCTTC
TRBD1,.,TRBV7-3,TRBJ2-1,CASSLISRGQGIRDEQFF,TGTGCCAGCAGCTTAATAAGTCGGGGACAGGGAATTAGAGATGAGCAGTTCTTC
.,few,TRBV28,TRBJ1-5,CASSLPGGSPQHF,TGTGCCAGCAGCTTACCCGGGGGGTCACCCCAGCATTTT
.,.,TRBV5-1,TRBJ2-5,CASSVDTPRETQYF,TGCGCCAGCAGCGTGGACACCCCCCGAGAGACCCAGTACTTC
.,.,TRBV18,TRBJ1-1,CASSPSTPGTEAFF,TGTGCCAGCTCACCGTCGACACCAGGCACTGAAGCTTTCTTT
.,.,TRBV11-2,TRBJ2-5,CASSLAQRDQYF,TGTGCCAGCAGCTTAGCTCAGAGGGACCAGTACTTC
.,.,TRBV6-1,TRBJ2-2,CASRTPGDTGELFF,TGTGCCAGCAGGACCCCCGGGGACACCGGGGAGCTGTTTTTT